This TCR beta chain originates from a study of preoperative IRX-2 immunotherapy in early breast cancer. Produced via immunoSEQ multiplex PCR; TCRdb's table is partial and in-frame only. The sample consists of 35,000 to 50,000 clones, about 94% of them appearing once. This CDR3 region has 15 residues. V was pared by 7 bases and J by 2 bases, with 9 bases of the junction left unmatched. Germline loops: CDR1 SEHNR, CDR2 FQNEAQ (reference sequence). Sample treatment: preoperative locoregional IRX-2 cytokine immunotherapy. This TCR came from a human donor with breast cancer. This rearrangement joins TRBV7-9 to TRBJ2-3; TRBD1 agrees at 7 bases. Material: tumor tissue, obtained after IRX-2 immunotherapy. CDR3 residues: CASTPGDRLTDTQYF. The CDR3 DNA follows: TGTGCCAGCACCCCCGGGGACAGACTCACAGATACGCAGTATTTT.